Listed below are T cell receptor beta chains from one sample, sequenced in a study of blood T cell repertoires in COVID-19. Repertoires were generated with immunoSEQ multiplex PCR, while TCRdb's copy carries only in-frame clones and drops some. Among approximately 150,000 clones listed, 65% to 85% were seen once. The specimen was peripheral blood. These TCRs come from a man aged 30 to 45 with COVID-19, enrolled during active disease. Both conserved end residues are part of each CDR3. The D gene is left open where the match is weak. Part of the rows lack a size; the others show once, few, many or a class for expanded clones.

CDR3 protein,CDR3 DNA,clone size,D gene,J gene,V gene
CASSLEGLAGGFSYEQYF,TGTGCCAGCAGCTTAGAGGGTCTAGCGGGAGGCTTCTCCTACGAGCAGTACTTC,NA,TRBD2,TRBJ2-7,TRBV11-2
CASNPGQGASGNTIYF,TGTGCCAGCAACCCGGGACAGGGGGCCTCTGGAAACACCATATATTTT,few,TRBD1,TRBJ1-3,TRBV9
CASSQVRDNEQFF,TGTGCCAGCAGCCAGGTGAGGGACAATGAGCAGTTCTTC,NA,NA,TRBJ2-1,TRBV3-1/TRBV3-2
CASSWGQKETQYF,TGCGCCAGCAGCTGGGGACAGAAAGAGACCCAGTACTTC,NA,TRBD1,TRBJ2-5,TRBV5-1
CASSKGWREPGCGYTF,TGTGCCAGCAGCAAAGGGTGGAGGGAGCCAGGGTGCGGCTACACCTTC,NA,NA,TRBJ1-2,TRBV21-1
CASRSSGRGADTQYF,TGTGCCAGCAGATCTAGCGGGAGGGGTGCAGATACGCAGTATTTT,NA,TRBD2,TRBJ2-3,TRBV4-2
CASSPGRQETQYF,TGTGCCAGCTCACCGGGGCGCCAAGAGACCCAGTACTTC,NA,NA,TRBJ2-5,TRBV18
CASSVAQNTEAFF,TGTGCCAGCAGCGTAGCCCAGAACACTGAAGCTTTCTTT,NA,NA,TRBJ1-1,TRBV9
CASSPQGVGPQHF,TGTGCCAGCAGTCCCCAGGGGGTGGGGCCCCAGCATTTT,NA,TRBD1,TRBJ1-5,TRBV28
CASSEALFNQPQHF,TGTGCCAGCAGTGAAGCACTGTTCAATCAGCCCCAGCATTTT,NA,NA,TRBJ1-5,TRBV6-4
CASSTGLARYEQYF,TGTGCCAGTAGTACTGGACTAGCCCGGTACGAGCAGTACTTC,NA,TRBD2,TRBJ2-7,TRBV19
CASSESPGRPEAFF,TGCGCCAGCAGTGAGTCCCCGGGGAGACCTGAAGCTTTCTTT,NA,NA,TRBJ1-1,TRBV10-1
CATETGGAGHTEAFF,TGTGCCACCGAGACAGGGGGCGCAGGGCACACTGAAGCTTTCTTT,NA,TRBD1,TRBJ1-1,TRBV28
CASRSPAGKNIQYF,TGTGCCAGCAGGAGCCCCGCGGGCAAAAACATTCAGTACTTC,NA,NA,TRBJ2-4,TRBV2
CASSPRGGELFF,TGTGCCAGCAGCCCCCGCGGGGGGGAGCTGTTTTTT,NA,NA,TRBJ2-2,TRBV7-3
CASSDAGTGFTEAFF,TGTGCCAGCAGTGATGCCGGGACAGGGTTCACTGAAGCTTTCTTT,few,TRBD1,TRBJ1-1,TRBV6-1
CATNGLSNTGELFF,TGTGCCACAAATGGACTATCGAACACCGGGGAGCTGTTTTTT,few,NA,TRBJ2-2,TRBV19
CASSSLGQSGQPQHF,TGTGCCAGCAGCTCCCTGGGCCAGTCGGGGCAGCCCCAGCATTTT,few,NA,TRBJ1-5,TRBV28
CARTGYGYTF,TGTGCCAGGACAGGCTATGGCTACACCTTC,NA,NA,TRBJ1-2,TRBV9
CASSLSGRNTGELFF,TGCGCCAGCAGTTTGAGCGGGAGGAACACCGGGGAGCTGTTTTTT,NA,TRBD2,TRBJ2-2,TRBV5-1
CASSVFVAGGPLGETQYF,TGTGCCAGCAGTGTGTTCGTGGCGGGAGGGCCCCTAGGAGAGACCCAGTACTTC,NA,TRBD2,TRBJ2-5,TRBV6-1
CATSREGGGGNEQFF,TGTGCCACCAGCAGAGAGGGGGGTGGCGGCAATGAGCAGTTCTTC,NA,NA,TRBJ2-1,TRBV15
CASSPYNEQFF,TGTGCCAGCAGCCCGTACAATGAGCAGTTCTTC,NA,NA,TRBJ2-1,TRBV14
CATRQTGTGVYEQYF,TGTGCCACCCGGCAAACCGGGACAGGAGTGTACGAGCAGTACTTC,NA,TRBD1,TRBJ2-7,TRBV15
CASSLAATNTGELFF,TGCGCCAGCAGTTTAGCGGCAACGAACACCGGGGAGCTGTTTTTT,NA,NA,TRBJ2-2,TRBV10-1
CASSLWGRGHTEAFF,TGTGCCAGCAGCTTATGGGGCAGGGGACACACTGAAGCTTTCTTT,NA,NA,TRBJ1-1,TRBV7-4
CASSYYYRRDEQFF,TGTGCCAGCAGTTACTATTACAGGCGCGATGAGCAGTTCTTC,NA,NA,TRBJ2-1,TRBV6-5
CASSQEYFRGNTEAFF,TGCGCCAGCAGCCAAGAATATTTTAGGGGGAACACTGAAGCTTTCTTT,NA,NA,TRBJ1-1,TRBV4-1
CAWSVPGGEAFF,TGTGCCTGGAGTGTCCCGGGGGGTGAAGCTTTCTTT,NA,NA,TRBJ1-1,TRBV30
CASSLWGQGNEQFF,TGTGCCAGCAGTTTATGGGGACAGGGAAACGAGCAGTTCTTC,NA,TRBD1,TRBJ2-1,TRBV27
CASSLVGGRQYNEQFF,TGTGCCAGCAGCTTAGTCGGCGGGAGGCAGTACAATGAGCAGTTCTTC,NA,TRBD2,TRBJ2-1,TRBV7-9